Shown below are 29 T cell receptor beta chains from a single sample sequenced in a study of T-cell memory formation after mild COVID-19. TCRdb reprocessed the 5' RACE reads via MiXCR and lists one record per CDR3 protein. The sample contains fewer than 350,000 distinct CDR3 sequences, roughly 8% of which appear only once. The sequencing input was PBMCs or a T cell subset sorted from them (not recorded which). These receptors all stem from a man younger than 30 who had mild COVID-19 (a few samples of this study predate the infection). Cell type and time point are not known.

This clonotype was seen a handful of times. The rearrangement links TRBV10-1 to TRBJ1-2, with D maybe TRBD1 (5 bases). Germline V lookup: CDR1 WNHNN, CDR2 SYGVQD (reference sequence). This CDR3 is 16 amino acids long. V gave up 0 bases and J gave up 2 bases, with 13 bases separating them. In DNA, the CDR3 is TGCGCCAGCAGTGAGTCAACTTCGGGGCCCAACTATGGCTACACCTTC. Its protein product is CASSESTSGPNYGYTF.

The CDR3 protein is CASSQDRQGRGYTF. For the CDR3, the DNA is TGTGCCAGCAGCCAAGATCGACAGGGTCGTGGCTACACCTTC. The chain combines TRBV4-2 with TRBJ1-2; 7 nucleotides match TRBD1. The CDR3 extends over 14 amino acids. The J segment lost 7 bases and the V segment lost 0 bases, leaving 5 bases of the junction unmatched. Germline CDR1 is LGHNA and CDR2 is YNFKEQ.

This sequence joins TRBV6-2 or TRBV6-3 and TRBJ2-7; 11 nucleotides agree with TRBD2. The CDR3 consists of 13 residues. CDR1 is MNHEY and CDR2 is SVGEGT in the germline V gene. V trimming: 6 bases; J trimming: 2 bases; junction bases outside the gene matches: 0. This CDR3 is CASRTSGTYEQYF. CDR3 in DNA: TGTGCCAGCAGGACTAGCGGGACCTACGAGCAGTACTTC.

V usage is TRBV20-1 and J usage is TRBJ1-1, with D uncertain. Germline V gene data show CDR1 as DFQATT and CDR2 as SNEGSKA (reference sequence). Deletions cut 6 bases from V and 4 bases from J, with 15 bases between. This CDR3 spans 13 amino acids. The CDR3 nucleotides are TGCAGTGCGCCCGGGGTAGAGGGCACTGAAGCTTTCTTT. Residues: CSAPGVEGTEAFF.

This clonotype came up many times. The chain has TRBV12-3 or TRBV12-4 and TRBJ2-3; D remains unclear. V was shortened by 3 bases and J by 0 bases, with 19 bases between the two germline ends. The CDR3 contains 18 residues. The CDR3 here is CASSFEALLPTSTDTQYF. The CDR3 coding sequence is TGTGCCAGCAGTTTCGAAGCTCTTCTACCGACTAGCACAGATACGCAGTATTTT.

This clonotype was seen a handful of times. V and J are TRBV6-1 and TRBJ2-7; D is perhaps TRBD2 (6 bases). Germline V CDR1 and CDR2: MNHNS, SASEGT. V lost 6 bases to trimming and J lost 2 bases, with 20 bases between them. The CDR3 is 16 residues long. This CDR3 is CASRDLGRGPTYEQYF. The CDR3 coding sequence is TGTGCCAGCAGGGATCTGGGGCGGGGCCCAACCTACGAGCAGTACTTC.

This clonotype was seen ten or more times. The V call is TRBV7-9, the J call TRBJ2-1; D is uncertain. Germline CDR1 is SEHNR and CDR2 is FQNEAQ (reference sequence). Trimming shortened V by 3 bases and J by 6 bases, and 6 bases separated the two germline ends. The CDR3 is 12 amino acids. In nucleotides, the CDR3 is TGTGCCAGCAGCTTCATCGGCAATGAGCAGTTCTTC. Encoded protein: CASSFIGNEQFF. Full variable domain (remainder filled in from reference TRBV7-9 and TRBJ2-1): DTGVSQNPRHKITKRGQNVTFRCDPISEHNRLYWYRQTLGQGPEFLTYFQNEAQLEKSRLLSDRFSAERPKGSFSTLEIQRTEQGDSAMYLCASSFIGNEQFFGPGTRLTVL.

This clonotype was picked up many times. The chain links TRBV20-1 to TRBJ1-5; 7 bases align to TRBD1. The length of the CDR3 is 13 residues. Germline CDR1 DFQATT, CDR2 SNEGSKA (reference sequence). The ends lost 5 bases at V and 5 bases at J; junction bases unmatched: 6. CDR3 DNA sequence: TGCAGTGCTGGCAGGGGGGCAGATCAGCCCCAGCATTTT. Its protein is CSAGRGADQPQHF.

Regarding this clonotype: A read error may account for a junction end that differs from germline. This chain connects TRBV5-1 to TRBJ2-2; TRBD2 might be the D (5 bases). The germline V gene has CDR1 SGHRS and CDR2 YFSETQ. The CDR3 extends over 15 amino acids. CDR3 loop: CASRLGAPNTGELFF. The CDR3 bases are TGCGCCAGCAGGTTGGGAGCCCCGAACACCGGGGAGCTGTTTTTT. The full variable domain, rest sourced from reference TRBV5-1 and TRBJ2-2, is KAGVTQTPRYLIKTRGQQVTLSCSPISGHRSVSWYQQTPGQGLQFLFEYFSETQRNKGNFPGRFSGRQFSNSRSEMNVSTLELGDSALYLCASRLGAPNTGELFFGEGSRLTVL.

The table lists this clonotype with many counts. The chain recombines TRBV7-2 with TRBJ1-1; D is undetermined. Germline CDR1 reads SGHTA; CDR2 reads FQGNSA. V shed 2 bases and J shed 6 bases, with 13 bases lying between them. The CDR3 extends over 14 amino acids. CDR3 protein: CASSLRARGSEAFF. The DNA of the CDR3 is TGTGCCAGCAGCTTAAGGGCCCGCGGCTCTGAAGCTTTCTTT.

The J gene is TRBJ2-7, the V gene TRBV5-6; D gene unclear. V shed 4 bases and J shed 0 bases, with 8 bases lying between them. This CDR3 comprises 13 residues. Germline lookup yields CDR1 SGHDT and CDR2 YYEEEE. CDR3 nucleotides: TGTGCCAGCAGCCTCCAGAGCTCCTACGAGCAGTACGTC. Encoded protein: CASSLQSSYEQYV.

This clonotype was counted between two and nine times. The chain couples TRBV12-3 or TRBV12-4 to TRBJ2-1, with 9 bases matching TRBD2. CDR3 length: 15 residues. With 4 bases clipped from V and 7 bases from J, the junction kept 8 bases outside the gene matches. CDR3: CASSWLGGGVNEQFF. In DNA form, the CDR3 reads TGTGCCAGCAGTTGGCTGGGCGGGGGGGTTAATGAGCAGTTCTTC.

This chain uses TRBV2 with TRBJ2-2; 9 bases are a match to TRBD2. With 9 bases clipped from V and 6 bases from J, the junction kept 5 bases outside the gene matches. The CDR3 is 13 amino acids. Germline V gene lookup returns CDR1 SNHLY and CDR2 FYNNEI. The CDR3 region has the DNA TGTGCCAGATCCCAGCGGGGGGCCGGGGAGCTGTTTTTT. Translating gives CARSQRGAGELFF.

There are a few counts of this clonotype. The chain employs TRBV20-1 and TRBJ1-6, with D unclear. V lost 2 bases to trimming and J lost 8 bases, with 13 bases between them. The CDR3 has 14 residues. Looked up from germline, CDR1 is DFQATT and CDR2 is SNEGSKA (reference sequence). The DNA of the CDR3 is TGCAGTGCTAGACTACGCCAGGACGATTCACCCCTCCACTTT. Residues: CSARLRQDDSPLHF.

The chain uses TRBV7-2 and TRBJ1-2; D remains ambiguous. Germline V gives CDR1 SGHTA, CDR2 FQGNSA. This CDR3 has 14 residues. V was trimmed by 1 base and J by 4 bases, leaving 10 bases between them. CDR3 region: CASSLETALYGYTF. CDR3 nucleotides: TGTGCCAGCAGCTTAGAGACGGCCCTCTATGGCTACACCTTC.

This rearrangement joins TRBV7-9 to TRBJ2-7; 9 bases align to TRBD1. V was clipped by 4 bases and J by 3 bases; unmatched bases: 7. The CDR3 runs 15 residues. CDR1 is SEHNR and CDR2 is FQNEAQ in the germline V gene (reference sequence). CDR3: CASSSRQGEGYEQYV. In nucleotides, the CDR3 is TGTGCCAGCAGCTCCCGACAGGGGGAGGGCTACGAGCAGTACGTC.

This clonotype has ten or more counts. The chain employs TRBV5-4 and TRBJ2-5; 9 nucleotides align to TRBD1. With 2 bases clipped from V and 1 base from J, the junction kept 0 bases outside the gene matches. CDR1 and CDR2 (germline): SGHNT, YYREEE (reference sequence). The CDR3 is made up of 14 amino acids. This chain's CDR3 is CASSLQGAQETQYF. The CDR3 region has the DNA TGTGCCAGCAGCTTACAGGGGGCCCAAGAGACCCAGTACTTC.

The J gene is TRBJ2-3, the V gene TRBV7-2, with D hard to call. With 2 bases removed from V and 0 bases from J, the gap between germline ends came to 9 bases. Germline-derived CDR1 and CDR2 are SGHTA and FQGNSA. The CDR3 has 15 amino acids. The CDR3 loop is CASSLRVQSTDTQYF. DNA of the CDR3: TGTGCCAGCAGCTTAAGGGTCCAGAGCACAGATACGCAGTATTTT. The full variable domain, its missing parts supplied by reference TRBV7-2 and TRBJ2-3, is GAGVSQSPSNKVTEKGKDVELRCDPISGHTALYWYRQSLGQGLEFLIYFQGNSAPDKSGLPSDRFSAERTGGSVSTLTIQRTQQEDSAVYLCASSLRVQSTDTQYFGPGTRLTVL.

The V and J genes are TRBV6-5 and TRBJ1-5; D call uncertain. Germline CDR1 reads MNHEY; CDR2 reads SVGAGI. The CDR3 length is 9 residues. Trimming took off 10 bases at V and 8 bases at J, with 6 bases between the two ends. CDR3 amino acids: CANLKPQHF. CDR3 DNA: TGTGCCAATTTAAAGCCCCAGCATTTT.

This clonotype was observed a handful of times. The V gene is TRBV25-1, the J gene TRBJ2-3; D gene ambiguous. The CDR3 loop spans 11 amino acids. CDR1 is MGHDK, CDR2 SYGVNS, per germline. Trimming stripped 6 bases from V and 3 bases from J, with 4 bases between. The CDR3 here is CASRVTDTQYF. In DNA, the CDR3 is TGTGCCAGCAGGGTAACAGATACGCAGTATTTT.

This clonotype was counted only a few times. The chain couples TRBV20-1 to TRBJ2-3; tentatively, D is TRBD2 (5 bases). The germline CDR1 and CDR2 sequences are DFQATT and SNEGSKA (reference sequence). The length of the CDR3 is 15 residues. Trimming took 6 bases from V and 2 from J, leaving 18 bases between them. CDR3 bases: TGCAGTGCCGAGCCGTCACTAGATCCCACAGATACGCAGTATTTT. As protein: CSAEPSLDPTDTQYF.

The sample holds a few counts of this clonotype. The rearrangement links TRBV9 to TRBJ1-5; 9 bases map to TRBD1. The CDR3 sequence is 15 residues long. Trimming took 0 bases from V and 6 from J; bases not matched to a gene: 4. Germline CDR1 is SGDLS and CDR2 is YYNGEE. The CDR3 spells CASSVGTGALQPQHF. The CDR3 DNA sequence: TGTGCCAGCAGCGTAGGGACAGGGGCGCTTCAGCCCCAGCATTTT. Combining the CDR3 with reference TRBV9 and TRBJ1-5 gives the whole variable domain DSGVTQTPKHLITATGQRVTLRCSPRSGDLSVYWYQQSLDQGLQFLIQYYNGEERAKGNILERFSAQQFPDLHSELNLSSLELGDSALYFCASSVGTGALQPQHFGDGTRLSIL.

The table lists this clonotype with many counts. This chain joins TRBV12-5 and TRBJ2-2; D gene ambiguous. The germline V and J ends were trimmed by 2 bases and 6 bases, with 7 bases remaining between them. This CDR3 is built from 13 residues. Looked up from germline, CDR1 is LGHNT and CDR2 is FRNRAP. CDR3 in amino acids: CASGLSVAGELFF. DNA of the CDR3: TGTGCTAGTGGTTTGTCTGTAGCCGGGGAGCTGTTTTTT.

This rearrangement joins TRBV7-9 to TRBJ2-3; perhaps TRBD1 as D (7 bases). This CDR3 is 15 amino acids long. Germline V lookup: CDR1 SEHNR, CDR2 FQNEAQ (reference sequence). V lost 0 bases, J lost 2 bases, and 9 bases lay in between. CDR3 amino acids: CASSLAEGATDTQYF. The CDR3 nucleotides are TGTGCCAGCAGCTTAGCGGAGGGGGCCACAGATACGCAGTATTTT.

This chain joins TRBV18 and TRBJ1-2, with no clear D. Germline-derived CDR1 and CDR2 are KGHSH and LQKENI. The V end lost 2 bases, the J end lost 7 bases, and 11 bases lay between the germline ends. The CDR3 has 13 residues. The CDR3 DNA is TGTGCCAGCTCACCAGACATACAAGCTGGCTACACCTTC. It specifies CASSPDIQAGYTF. Looking up the rest from reference TRBV18 and TRBJ1-2 gives the full variable domain: NAGVMQNPRHLVRRRGQEARLRCSPMKGHSHVYWYRQLPEEGLKFMVYLQKENIIDESGMPKERFSAEFPKEGPSILRIQQVVRGDSAAYFCASSPDIQAGYTFGSGTRLTVV.

This clonotype came up many times. The chain recombines TRBV5-1 with TRBJ2-3; D might be TRBD1 (7 bases). The CDR3 is made up of 16 amino acids. CDR1 is SGHRS, CDR2 YFSETQ, per germline. V was cut by 3 bases and J by 5 bases, with 19 bases left in between. The CDR3: CASSSGGTDARDTQYF. The CDR3 DNA sequence: TGCGCCAGCAGCTCCGGCGGGACAGACGCCAGAGATACGCAGTATTTT.

V usage is TRBV7-9 and J usage is TRBJ1-1; 7 nucleotides align to TRBD1. This CDR3 is 15 amino acids long. CDR1 SEHNR and CDR2 FQNEAQ come from the germline V gene (reference sequence). Losses at the gene ends were 2 bases for V and 7 bases for J; bases not matched to a gene: 10. In nucleotides, the CDR3 is TGTGCCAGCAGCTTACGTCGACAGGGAACGAATGAAGCTTTCTTT. Encoded protein: CASSLRRQGTNEAFF.

This clonotype was observed a handful of times. The chain employs TRBV24-1 and TRBJ2-7, with TRBD1 identical over 9 bases. V gave up 12 bases and J gave up 3 bases; unmatched junction bases: 8. The germline V gene has CDR1 KGHDR and CDR2 SFDVKD. The CDR3 is 13 residues long. CDR3 sequence reads: CAGRTGVFYEQYF. The CDR3 nucleotides read TGTGCCGGACGGACAGGGGTGTTCTACGAGCAGTACTTC.

Only a few counts were recorded for this clonotype. The CDR3 loop reads CASSRDRDEQYF. CDR3 sequence (DNA): TGCGCCAGCAGCCGGGACAGAGACGAGCAGTACTTC. The gene calls are TRBV5-1 and TRBJ2-7; 7 bases align to TRBD1. The CDR3 totals 12 residues. With V trimmed by 4 bases and J by 5 bases, 3 bases remained unmatched. The germline V gene has CDR1 SGHRS and CDR2 YFSETQ.